These 2 T cell receptor beta chains were sequenced from one sample in a study of blood T cells in healthy people across ages. The use of a sample-barcoded 5' primer and a J-beta primer mix characterized a second PCR of about 7 to 12 cycles. TCRdb independently ran MiXCR on the 5' RACE reads; one entry per CDR3 protein. The data show approximately 800,000 distinct CDR3 sequences, approximately 24% seen once. These data also formed part of another study, on T cells of mothers and their children.

The material sequenced was blood. Receptors originate from a boy younger than 18 in good health.

This clonotype was seen more than once but under ten times. The genes are TRBV5-1 and TRBJ1-2; no clear D. Germline V CDR1 and CDR2: SGHRS, YFSETQ. The CDR3 is 15 amino acids. The V gene lost 3 bases and the J gene lost 4 bases, with 16 bases spanning the gap. CDR3 bases: TGCGCCAGCAGCTGGATGCCAGATTACTCCTATGGCTACACCTTC. Protein: CASSWMPDYSYGYTF. Filled out from reference TRBV5-1 and TRBJ1-2, the complete variable domain reads KAGVTQTPRYLIKTRGQQVTLSCSPISGHRSVSWYQQTPGQGLQFLFEYFSETQRNKGNFPGRFSGRQFSNSRSEMNVSTLELGDSALYLCASSWMPDYSYGYTFGSGTRLTVV.

The chain has TRBV20-1 and TRBJ2-3; maybe TRBD2 (7 bases). Trimming shortened V by 4 bases and J by 2 bases, and 19 bases separated the two germline ends. The CDR3 contains 16 residues. Germline V lookup: CDR1 DFQATT, CDR2 SNEGSKA (reference sequence). The CDR3 DNA follows: TGCAGTGCTACCGCGGAATCGCGGGGGCCCACAGATACGCAGTATTTT. Protein product: CSATAESRGPTDTQYF.